The next 2 T cell receptor beta chains were all read from a single sample in a study of blood T cells in healthy people across ages. Using a J-beta primer mix together with a sample-barcoded 5' primer, a second PCR was run for 7 to 11 cycles. TCRdb passed the 5' RACE reads through MiXCR, listing each CDR3 protein once. The table includes around 1,500,000 distinct CDR3 sequences, 28% detected once. Sequencing was performed on blood. The receptor set was obtained from a woman in her twenties or thirties in good health.

The rearrangement uses TRBV4-1 and TRBJ1-3; D call uncertain. V was shortened by 0 bases and J by 2 bases, with 8 bases between the two germline ends. In germline, CDR1 is MGHRA, CDR2 YSYEKL. The CDR3 runs 15 residues. The DNA for the CDR3 is TGCGCCAGCAGCCAAGATACCGAAACTGGAAACACCATATATTTT. Its protein product is CASSQDTETGNTIYF.

This clonotype was picked up one time. The germline gene is not matched at one end of the junction; a read error may be the cause. The J gene is TRBJ1-1, the V gene TRBV6-2 or TRBV6-3, with D uncertain. This CDR3 has 15 residues. CDR1 MNHEY and CDR2 SVGEGT come from the germline V gene. CDR3 in amino acids: CASSYGGGFRTEALF. DNA of the CDR3: TGTGCCAGCAGTTACGGCGGCGGGTTCCGCACTGAAGCTCTCTTT.